The sequence of this T cell receptor beta chain was determined in a study of blood T cell repertoires in COVID-19. Study information: Samples of COVID-19 (acute and convalescent) were obtained from the United States, Italy and Spain. PBMCs, B-cell-depleted T cells, or T cells provided the cDNA or gDNA that made up the material.

CDR1 is KGHDR and CDR2 is SFDVKD in the germline V gene. Unmatched junction bases numbered 10, after V lost 3 bases and J lost 3 bases. The CDR3 consists of 18 residues. As originally analysed: Nucleated cell number was recorded as an estimate derived from reference gene primer amplification. TCRdb's table, derived via immunoSEQ multiplex PCR, lists solely in-frame clones and lacks some. The V and J calls and the clone size are those of that table, but D and trimming were determined from the DNA. The sample holds 130,000 to 150,000 clones, approximately 91% seen once. This clonotype originated in a man over 45 with active or convalescent COVID-19. The gene calls are TRBV24-1 and TRBJ1-5; 10 bases match TRBD1. Sequenced material: peripheral blood. CDR3 nucleotides: TGTGCCACCAGTGATCCAAGGACAGGGGGGGCCTACAATCAGCCCCAGCATTTT. Residues: CATSDPRTGGAYNQPQHF.